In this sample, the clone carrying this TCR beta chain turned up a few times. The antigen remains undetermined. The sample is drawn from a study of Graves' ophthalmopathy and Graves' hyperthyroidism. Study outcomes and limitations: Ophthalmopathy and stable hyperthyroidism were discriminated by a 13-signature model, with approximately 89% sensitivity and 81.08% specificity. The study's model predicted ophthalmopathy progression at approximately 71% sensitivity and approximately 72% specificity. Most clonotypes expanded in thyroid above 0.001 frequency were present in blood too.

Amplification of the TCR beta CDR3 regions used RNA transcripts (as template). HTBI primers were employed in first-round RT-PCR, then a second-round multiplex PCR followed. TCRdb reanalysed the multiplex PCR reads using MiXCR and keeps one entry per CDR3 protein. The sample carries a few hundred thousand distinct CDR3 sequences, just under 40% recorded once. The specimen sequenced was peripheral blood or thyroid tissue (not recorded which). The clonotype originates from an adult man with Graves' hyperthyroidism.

CDR3 protein: CSVAGVYNEQFF. Here the CDR3 DNA reads TGCAGCGTTGCGGGAGTCTACAATGAGCAGTTCTTC. The genes are TRBV29-1 and TRBJ2-1, with a possible D match to TRBD2 (6 bases). Per the germline V gene, CDR1 is SQVTM and CDR2 is ANQGSEA. This CDR3 contains 12 residues. V was shortened by 4 bases and J by 3 bases, with 7 bases between the two germline ends.